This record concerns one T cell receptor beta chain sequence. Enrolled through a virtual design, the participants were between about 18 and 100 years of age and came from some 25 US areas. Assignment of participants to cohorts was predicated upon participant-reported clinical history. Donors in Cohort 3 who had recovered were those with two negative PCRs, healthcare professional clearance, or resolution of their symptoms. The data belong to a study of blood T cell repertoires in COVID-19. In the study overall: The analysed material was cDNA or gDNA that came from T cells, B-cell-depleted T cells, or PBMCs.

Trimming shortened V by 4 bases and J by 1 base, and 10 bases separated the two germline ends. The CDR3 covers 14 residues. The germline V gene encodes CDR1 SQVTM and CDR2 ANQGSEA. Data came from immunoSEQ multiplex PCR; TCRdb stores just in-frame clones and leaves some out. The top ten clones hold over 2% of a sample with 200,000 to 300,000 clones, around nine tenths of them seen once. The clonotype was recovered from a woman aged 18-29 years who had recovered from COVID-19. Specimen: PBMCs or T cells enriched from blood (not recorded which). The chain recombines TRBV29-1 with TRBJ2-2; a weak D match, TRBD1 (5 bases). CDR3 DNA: TGCAGCGTTGGGAGCAGGGTGAACACCGGGGAGCTGTTTTTT. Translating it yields CSVGSRVNTGELFF.